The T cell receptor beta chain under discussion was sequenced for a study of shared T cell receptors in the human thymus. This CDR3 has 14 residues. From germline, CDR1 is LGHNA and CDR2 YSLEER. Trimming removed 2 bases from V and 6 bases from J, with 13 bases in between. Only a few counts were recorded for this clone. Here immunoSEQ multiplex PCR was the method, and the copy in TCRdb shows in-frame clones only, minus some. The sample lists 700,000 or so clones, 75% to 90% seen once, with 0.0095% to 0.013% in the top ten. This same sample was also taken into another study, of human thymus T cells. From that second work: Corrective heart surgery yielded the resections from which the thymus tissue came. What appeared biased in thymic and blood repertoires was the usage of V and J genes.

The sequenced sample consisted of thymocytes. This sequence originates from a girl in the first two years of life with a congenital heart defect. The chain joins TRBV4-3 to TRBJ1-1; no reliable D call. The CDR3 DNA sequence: TGCGCCAGCAGCCAATTCCCCGGGGTGCCTGAAGCTTTCTTT. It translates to CASSQFPGVPEAFF.